This passage covers 30 T cell receptor beta chains from one sample sequenced in a study of control samples from healthy donors and cancer patients. The protocol was immunoSEQ multiplex PCR, while the TCRdb copy is restricted to in-frame clones and leaves out a portion. Among over 120,000 clones listed, around 92% were seen once. Sequencing was carried out using blood. The receptors originated from a man aged 25 to 40 in good health.

This rearrangement joins TRBV24-1 to TRBJ1-1, with 9 positions matching TRBD1. Trimming took 0 bases from V and 1 from J; bases not matched to a gene: 5. The CDR3 covers 17 residues. The germline gives CDR1 KGHDR, CDR2 SFDVKD. CDR3 DNA sequence: TGTGCCACCAGTGATTTGAGAGTGGGACAGGGGAACACTGAAGCTTTCTTT. Encoded protein: CATSDLRVGQGNTEAFF.

The chain has TRBV29-1 and TRBJ1-1; 8 bases agree with TRBD1. V shed 5 bases and J 0 bases; nucleotides not matched to a gene: 2. Looked up from germline, CDR1 is SQVTM and CDR2 is ANQGSEA. The CDR3 length is 13 residues. DNA for the CDR3: TGCAGCGTTCGACAGGGGATGAACACTGAAGCTTTCTTT. Its protein is CSVRQGMNTEAFF.

This clone showed up many times. V usage is TRBV19 and J usage is TRBJ2-7; a possible D gene is TRBD2 (5 bases). This CDR3 is 16 amino acids long. CDR1 is LNHDA and CDR2 is SQIVND in the germline V gene (reference sequence). V shed 2 bases and J shed 0 bases, with 14 bases lying between them. The CDR3 sequence is CASSITPGSYSYEQYF. The CDR3 region has the DNA TGTGCCAGTAGTATAACTCCGGGGTCTTACTCCTACGAGCAGTACTTC.

The V and J genes are TRBV15 and TRBJ1-6; tentative D call: TRBD1 (6 bases). This CDR3 has 16 amino acids. Trimming left V 0 bases short and J 10 bases short, with 16 bases between. The V gene's germline CDR1 is LNHNV and CDR2 YYDKDF (reference sequence). CDR3 nucleotide sequence: TGTGCCACCAGCAGAGAACAGGGCCGTCGGGAGTCACCCCTCCACTTT. Its protein product is CATSREQGRRESPLHF.

The V gene is TRBV28, the J gene TRBJ1-1; no reliable D call. Trimming left V 2 bases short and J 3 bases short, with 10 bases between. Germline loops: CDR1 MDHEN, CDR2 SYDVKM. The length of the CDR3 is 14 residues. CDR3 bases: TGTGCCAGCAGTTTAGTGGCTAGGGACACTGAAGCTTTCTTT. As protein: CASSLVARDTEAFF. The whole variable domain, remainder taken from reference TRBV28 and TRBJ1-1, is DVKVTQSSRYLVKRTGEKVFLECVQDMDHENMFWYRQDPGLGLRLIYFSYDVKMKEKGDIPEGYSVSREKKERFSLILESASTNQTSMYLCASSLVARDTEAFFGQGTRLTVV.

The chain uses TRBV9 and TRBJ2-2, with D perhaps matching TRBD1 (6 bases). CDR3 length: 16 residues. CDR1 is SGDLS, CDR2 YYNGEE, per germline. Trimming pared 4 bases from V and 7 bases from J, leaving 20 bases between. This CDR3 is CASSPDYGQFSGELFF. The CDR3 DNA reads as TGTGCCAGCAGCCCAGATTACGGACAGTTCAGCGGGGAGCTGTTTTTT.

The chain has TRBV7-3 and TRBJ1-2; 7 bases agree with TRBD1. Germline CDR1 reads SGHTA; CDR2 reads FQGTGA. This CDR3 contains 16 residues. V gave up 8 bases and J gave up 1 base; unmatched junction bases: 13. In nucleotides, the CDR3 is TGTGCCAGCGGCTCCGGGGTACAGGGGATTAACTATGGCTACACCTTC. It specifies CASGSGVQGINYGYTF.

J is TRBJ2-3 and V is TRBV27; weak D call: TRBD2 (7 bases). The V and J ends lost 3 bases and 5 bases respectively, with 21 bases between them. CDR1 and CDR2 from the germline V gene are MNHEY and SMNVEV (reference sequence). The CDR3 runs 17 residues. The CDR3 protein is CASSFLGAGARGDTQYF. Here the CDR3 DNA reads TGTGCCAGCAGTTTTCTTGGTGCGGGGGCCCGGGGAGATACGCAGTATTTT.

The genes are TRBV9 and TRBJ1-3; D is undetermined. This CDR3 is built from 14 residues. From germline, CDR1 is SGDLS and CDR2 YYNGEE. The V end lost 3 bases, the J end lost 0 bases, and 7 bases lay between the germline ends. CDR3 loop: CASSAGSSGNTIYF. The CDR3 DNA reads as TGTGCCAGCAGCGCAGGAAGCTCTGGAAACACCATATATTTT.

The chain carries TRBV18 and TRBJ1-6; TRBD1 agrees at 9 bases. Germline trimming cut 3 bases from V and 5 bases from J; bases unmatched to any gene: 8. This CDR3 has 17 residues. CDR1 KGHSH and CDR2 LQKENI come from the germline V gene. CDR3 in amino acids: CASSPFYRGQNNSPLHF. CDR3 bases: TGTGCCAGCTCACCTTTCTACAGGGGGCAAAATAATTCACCCCTCCACTTT.

This clone was recorded once. The chain is built from TRBV28 and TRBJ1-5; D unclear. CDR3 size: 13 residues. Per germline, CDR1 MDHEN and CDR2 SYDVKM. V was trimmed by 6 bases and J by 5 bases, leaving 11 bases between them. The CDR3 coding sequence is TGTGCCAGCAGGGGTTACGCGGATCAGCCCCAGCATTTT. Encoded protein: CASRGYADQPQHF.

The rearrangement joins TRBV19 to TRBJ1-2; 12 nucleotides match TRBD1. Germline trimming cut 8 bases from V and 8 bases from J; bases unmatched to any gene: 6. Germline CDR1 is LNHDA and CDR2 is SQIVND (reference sequence). This CDR3 is 13 amino acids long. CDR3: CASGTGGAWGYTF. As DNA, the CDR3 is TGTGCCAGTGGGACAGGGGGCGCCTGGGGCTACACCTTC.

The gene calls are TRBV27 and TRBJ1-1, with a possible D match to TRBD1 (6 bases). The CDR3 runs to 15 residues. Germline assignment: CDR1 MNHEY and CDR2 SMNVEV (reference sequence). V was cut by 0 bases and J by 3 bases, with 11 bases left in between. CDR3 DNA: TGTGCCAGCAGTTTATCACCCACAGGGTACACTGAAGCTTTCTTT. Translation: CASSLSPTGYTEAFF.

This chain joins TRBV19 and TRBJ2-3; D call uncertain. CDR1 is LNHDA, CDR2 SQIVND, per germline (reference sequence). Trimming removed 2 bases from V and 3 bases from J, with 6 bases in between. The CDR3 spans 13 residues. The CDR3 DNA follows: TGTGCCAGTAGTATAACTACAACAGATACGCAGTATTTT. This translates into CASSITTTDTQYF.

This chain links TRBV6-6 with TRBJ2-7; 10 positions agree with TRBD1. The ends lost 6 bases at V and 5 bases at J; junction bases unmatched: 4. CDR3 size: 13 residues. Germline loops: CDR1 MNHNY, CDR2 SVGAGI (reference sequence). CDR3 sequence reads: CASRATGGHEQYF. The DNA for the CDR3 is TGTGCCAGCAGAGCGACAGGGGGCCACGAGCAGTACTTC.

The count of this clone is one. This chain uses TRBV9 with TRBJ1-6, with a weak D call TRBD1 (5 bases). Germline lookup yields CDR1 SGDLS and CDR2 YYNGEE. The V end was cut by 2 bases, the J end by 5 bases, with 11 bases between. CDR3 size: 15 residues. CDR3 coding DNA: TGTGCCAGCAGCGTTTCGACAGCGAATAATTCACCCCTCCACTTT. Translated: CASSVSTANNSPLHF.

CDR3 DNA: TGCGCCAGCAGCTTGGCACTCCGGGGGGCTAACTATGGCTACACCTTC. Amino acids: CASSLALRGANYGYTF. The chain carries TRBV5-1 and TRBJ1-2, with D perhaps matching TRBD1 (5 bases). Germline CDR1 and CDR2: SGHRS and YFSETQ. The CDR3 covers 16 residues. The germline V and J ends were trimmed by 0 bases and 0 bases, with 12 bases remaining between them.

This chain uses TRBV9 with TRBJ1-2, with D possibly TRBD1 on 6 matching bases. V gave up 0 bases and J gave up 1 base, with 10 bases separating them. This CDR3 spans 15 amino acids. Germline CDR1 is SGDLS and CDR2 is YYNGEE. The CDR3 loop reads CASSVGGAHNYGYTF. CDR3 DNA: TGTGCCAGCAGCGTAGGGGGGGCCCATAACTATGGCTACACCTTC.

The rearrangement joins TRBV5-1 to TRBJ2-7; TRBD1 matches 8 bases. Germline V gene lookup returns CDR1 SGHRS and CDR2 YFSETQ. CDR3 length: 14 amino acids. After removal of 1 base from V and 5 bases from J, the junction contained 5 bases not matched to a gene. The CDR3 DNA reads TGCGCCAGCAGCTTGCCGGACAGGGACCACGAGCAGTACTTC. This gives the protein CASSLPDRDHEQYF.

CDR3 protein: CASSFRGDTDTQYF. The CDR3 DNA follows: TGTGCCAGCAGTTTTCGGGGGGACACAGATACGCAGTATTTT. The J gene is TRBJ2-3, the V gene TRBV28; 7 positions agree with TRBD2. This CDR3 spans 14 amino acids. CDR1 and CDR2 (germline): MDHEN, SYDVKM. The ends lost 3 bases at V and 2 bases at J; junction bases unmatched: 2. The full variable domain, its missing parts supplied by reference TRBV28 and TRBJ2-3, is DVKVTQSSRYLVKRTGEKVFLECVQDMDHENMFWYRQDPGLGLRLIYFSYDVKMKEKGDIPEGYSVSREKKERFSLILESASTNQTSMYLCASSFRGDTDTQYFGPGTRLTVL.

The gene calls are TRBV11-1 and TRBJ2-7; the D is unclear. V shed 3 bases and J shed 5 bases, with 11 bases lying between them. CDR1 and CDR2 from the germline V gene are SGHAT and FQDESV (reference sequence). This CDR3 contains 13 residues. The CDR3 protein is CASSLVNDDEQYF. The CDR3 nucleotides are TGTGCCAGCAGCTTGGTCAATGACGACGAGCAGTACTTC.

V gene TRBV27 combines with J gene TRBJ1-5, with 7 bases matching TRBD1. V lost 6 bases and J lost 5; bases outside the gene matches: 13. The germline gives CDR1 MNHEY, CDR2 SMNVEV (reference sequence). The CDR3 spans 16 residues. CDR3 DNA: TGTGCCAGCAGAGACCACCAACAGGGGTTGGATCAGCCCCAGCATTTT. As protein: CASRDHQQGLDQPQHF.

This chain uses TRBV2 with TRBJ1-1, with a tentative D call TRBD1 (5 bases). Per germline, CDR1 SNHLY and CDR2 FYNNEI. V lost 8 bases to trimming and J lost 0 bases, with 16 bases between them. The CDR3 contains 15 residues. CDR3: CASLSEGRMNTEAFF. The CDR3, as DNA: TGTGCCAGCCTATCCGAGGGACGTATGAACACTGAAGCTTTCTTT.

This chain connects TRBV19 to TRBJ2-2, with 8 bases lining up with TRBD2. The V segment lost 7 bases and the J segment 2 bases; nucleotides outside the gene matches: 15. Germline loops: CDR1 LNHDA, CDR2 SQIVND (reference sequence). The CDR3 loop spans 18 amino acids. Here the CDR3 reads CASTRSGGAAINTGELFF. CDR3 coding DNA: TGTGCCAGTACGCGCAGCGGGGGAGCGGCGATTAACACCGGGGAGCTGTTTTTT.

The genes are TRBV9 and TRBJ1-1; D gene uncertain. CDR1 and CDR2 (germline): SGDLS, YYNGEE. V was trimmed by 3 bases and J by 1 base, leaving 10 bases between them. The CDR3 totals 14 residues. CDR3 in amino acids: CASSASNRNTEAFF. DNA for the CDR3: TGTGCCAGCAGCGCCTCGAACAGGAACACTGAAGCTTTCTTT.

The rearrangement joins TRBV3-1 (or the pseudogene TRBV3-2) to TRBJ1-3; D is unresolved. Germline CDR1 LGHDT, CDR2 YNNKEL (reference sequence). The V gene lost 1 base and the J gene lost 3 bases, with 7 bases spanning the gap. The CDR3 loop spans 14 amino acids. The CDR3 sequence: CASSQASGGNTIYF. DNA for the CDR3: TGTGCCAGCAGCCAAGCTTCAGGTGGAAACACCATATATTTT.

This clone appeared a few times. The V and J genes are TRBV7-6 and TRBJ1-6, with TRBD1 identical over 8 bases. Germline CDR1 and CDR2: SGHVS and FNYEAQ. J lost 9 bases, V lost 5 bases, and 9 bases had no gene match. There are 15 residues in the CDR3. This CDR3 is CASSLEGQGASPLHF. As DNA, the CDR3 is TGTGCCAGCAGCCTAGAGGGCCAGGGGGCTTCACCCCTCCACTTT.

The chain couples TRBV19 to TRBJ2-1; possibly TRBD2 for D (7 bases). This CDR3 has 14 residues. Germline V gene data show CDR1 as LNHDA and CDR2 as SQIVND (reference sequence). Deletions cut 1 base from V and 10 bases from J, with 14 bases between. The CDR3 loop is CASSIVGGANEQFF. CDR3 DNA sequence: TGTGCCAGTAGTATAGTAGGGGGGGCAAACGAGCAGTTCTTC.

This clone was seen just once. This chain joins TRBV2 and TRBJ2-1; D is undetermined. The ends were cut back, 5 bases at V and 2 bases at J, with 13 bases in the middle. Germline V gene data show CDR1 as SNHLY and CDR2 as FYNNEI. This CDR3 comprises 15 residues. CDR3 DNA: TGTGCCAGCAGTCCGACCAGAGGTACCTACAATGAGCAGTTCTTC. It codes for CASSPTRGTYNEQFF. Full variable domain (remainder filled in from reference TRBV2 and TRBJ2-1): EPEVTQTPSHQVTQMGQEVILRCVPISNHLYFYWYRQILGQKVEFLVSFYNNEISEKSEIFDDQFSVERPDGSNFTLKIRSTKLEDSAMYFCASSPTRGTYNEQFFGPGTRLTVL.

This clone is a singleton in its sample. V usage is TRBV5-1 and J usage is TRBJ2-1, with D unclear. The CDR3 runs 13 residues. Germline CDR1 is SGHRS and CDR2 is YFSETQ. V lost 0 bases, J lost 2 bases, and 3 bases lay in between. Here the CDR3 reads CASSLGAYNEQFF. The CDR3 DNA reads TGCGCCAGCAGCTTGGGGGCCTACAATGAGCAGTTCTTC.